This is a list of T cell receptor beta chains from one sample in a study of cytomegalovirus exposure and HLA in healthy donors. The repertoire was sequenced with immunoSEQ multiplex PCR; TCRdb's copy has only in-frame clones and lacks some. This table has a few hundred thousand clones, 70% to 90% appearing once. The sequenced material came from PBMCs. These receptors were collected from a woman aged 18-29 years in good health and CMV-seronegative. Each CDR3 is given with its conserved first and last residue. Fields, in order: V gene, J gene, clone size, D gene, CDR3 DNA, CDR3 protein. D genes are given only for firm matches. Clone size is given for some rows only: seen once, a few or many times, or a class if the clone is expanded.

>TRBV5-1|TRBJ1-1|NA|NA
TGCGCCAGCAGCCCGACCCTTCCGGGTGACACTGAAGCTTTCTTT
CASSPTLPGDTEAFF
>TRBV2|TRBJ1-1|NA|NA
TGTGCCAGCAGTGAAGGGAGGCAGATCAACACTGAAGCTTTCTTT
CASSEGRQINTEAFF
>TRBV9|TRBJ1-1|NA|NA
TGTGCCAGCAGCGTAGGCACAGACCCAGACCATGAAGCTTTCTTT
CASSVGTDPDHEAFF
>TRBV7-2|TRBJ2-3|NA|TRBD1
TGTGCCAGCAGCCGGGACAGGGGGCAGACAGATACGCAGTATTTT
CASSRDRGQTDTQYF
>TRBV9|TRBJ2-5|NA|NA
TGTGCCAGCAGCGTAGAACACATCGGGTCCGAGACCCAGTACTTC
CASSVEHIGSETQYF
>TRBV29-1|TRBJ2-1|once|TRBD1
TGCAGCGTTACCGGGACAGGGTGGCTCAATGAGCAGTTCTTC
CSVTGTGWLNEQFF
>TRBV4-2|TRBJ2-5|NA|TRBD2
TGTGCCAGCAGCCAAAGTCGCGGGGGGGTGTACCAAGAGACCCAGTACTTC
CASSQSRGGVYQETQYF
>TRBV7-3|TRBJ2-1|few|TRBD2
TGTGCCAGCAGCTTAACGGGGGAGGGTGATGAGCAGTTCTTC
CASSLTGEGDEQFF
>TRBV5-4|TRBJ2-1|NA|TRBD2
TGTGCCAGCAGCTTGTCTAGCGGGAATGAGCAGTTCTTC
CASSLSSGNEQFF
>TRBV10-3|TRBJ2-7|few|TRBD2
TGTGCCATCAAGGCTAGCGGTAGCTCCTACGAGCAGTACTTC
CAIKASGSSYEQYF
>TRBV19|TRBJ1-5|NA|NA
TGTGCCAGCTCTCAGGGTTTATTTAGCAATCAGCCCCAGCATTTT
CASSQGLFSNQPQHF
>TRBV21-1|TRBJ1-2|once|NA
TGTGCCGCCGCCGGCCAGGGAAACTTC
CAAAGQGNF
>TRBV29-1|TRBJ1-1|few|NA
TGCAGCGTTGCGGGGTTTAGGACTGAAGCTTTCTTT
CSVAGFRTEAFF
>TRBV11-2|TRBJ1-3|once|NA
TGTGCCAGCAGCTTCGGGGGATTGACGAACACCATATATTTT
CASSFGGLTNTIYF
>TRBV28|TRBJ1-2|NA|NA
TGTGCCAGCACAGCTAGTCTGGACATTTATGGCTACACCTTC
CASTASLDIYGYTF
>TRBV6-5|TRBJ1-4|few|NA
TGTGCCAGCCGCACAGGGCTTGAAAAACTGTTTTTT
CASRTGLEKLFF
>TRBV5-8|TRBJ1-4|NA|TRBD1
TGTGCCAGCCCGGGACAGTCCGTTAATGAAAAACTGTTTTTT
CASPGQSVNEKLFF
>TRBV18|TRBJ1-5|NA|TRBD1
TGTGCCAGCTCAACCACATCAGGGGGCTATAGCAATCAGCCCCAGCATTTT
CASSTTSGGYSNQPQHF
>TRBV6-6|TRBJ2-7|NA|TRBD2
TGTGCCAGCAGTTACTCTCTAGCGGGAGTCTACGAGCAGTACTTC
CASSYSLAGVYEQYF
>TRBV14|TRBJ2-7|few|TRBD2
TGTGCCAGCCGCCGAGCGGGGCTGTCCTACGAGCAGTACTTC
CASRRAGLSYEQYF
>TRBV7-3|TRBJ2-7|NA|NA
TGTGCCAGCAGCTTAGCGCAGGGTCCATCCTACGAGCAGTACTTC
CASSLAQGPSYEQYF
>TRBV4-1|TRBJ2-7|NA|TRBD2
TGCGCCAGCAGCCCAGTAGCGGGAGGCGACTACGAGCAGTACTTC
CASSPVAGGDYEQYF
>TRBV18|TRBJ2-7|NA|TRBD1
TGTGCCAGCTCCCCGACAGGGAACGAGCAGTACTTC
CASSPTGNEQYF
>TRBV27|TRBJ2-1|NA|NA
TGTGCCAGCAGTTCCCTCAGCGGTAGTGCCTACAATGAGCAGTTCTTC
CASSSLSGSAYNEQFF
>TRBV15|TRBJ2-7|NA|TRBD2
TGTGCCACCAGCAGAGAAGATCCGGCTAGCGGGAGGGACTCCTACGAGCAGTACTTC
CATSREDPASGRDSYEQYF
>TRBV11-3|TRBJ1-1|NA|NA
TGTGCCAGCAGCGATTCGGGGAACACTGAAGCTTTCTTT
CASSDSGNTEAFF
>TRBV27|TRBJ2-5|NA|NA
TGTGCCAGCAGTTCCCCGGGGACACTTCAAGAGACCCAGTACTTC
CASSSPGTLQETQYF
>TRBV11-3|TRBJ2-1|NA|TRBD2
TGTGCCAGCAGCCGCGGGACTAGCGGGGCCGATGAGCAGTTCTTC
CASSRGTSGADEQFF
>TRBV7-6|TRBJ2-3|NA|NA
TGTGCCAGCAGCCTCACGAGGGCCACAGATACGCAGTATTTT
CASSLTRATDTQYF
>TRBV29-1|TRBJ2-7|NA|TRBD1
TGCAGCGTTGAAGGACAGGGGGCCTACGAGCAGTACTTC
CSVEGQGAYEQYF
>TRBV6-5|TRBJ1-4|NA|NA
TGTGCCAGCAATCGAGACCGGGGGGAAAAACTGTTTTTT
CASNRDRGEKLFF
>TRBV7-3|TRBJ2-1|NA|NA
TGTGCCAGCAGCGTTAGCGGAAGCTCCTACAATGAGCAGTTCTTC
CASSVSGSSYNEQFF
>TRBV18|TRBJ1-3|NA|NA
TGTGCCAGCTCACCAGGTGGCACAACTGGAAACACCATATATTTT
CASSPGGTTGNTIYF
>TRBV4-1|TRBJ2-6|NA|TRBD1
TGCGCCAGCAGCCCAGGGGGCGCGGGGCCCTCTGGGGCCAACGTCCTGACTTTC
CASSPGGAGPSGANVLTF
>TRBV16|TRBJ2-7|few|NA
TGTGCCAGCAGCCAATTGCACACGTCCTACGAGCAGTACTTC
CASSQLHTSYEQYF
>TRBV27|TRBJ1-3|once|TRBD1
TGTGCCAGCAGTTTATTAGGGACAGGGGTCGGAAACACCATATATTTT
CASSLLGTGVGNTIYF
>TRBV7-2|TRBJ1-5|NA|NA
TGTGCCAGCAGCTTAGCGATTGCACAGCCCAGCAATCAGCCCCAGCATTTT
CASSLAIAQPSNQPQHF
>TRBV7-7|TRBJ2-7|NA|NA
TGTGCCAGCAGCTCTCAAGCAGGAACGGTCCTCTACGAGCAGTACTTC
CASSSQAGTVLYEQYF
>TRBV25-1|TRBJ2-1|NA|TRBD1
TGTGCCAGCAGTGAAGTAGTTGGTGGACAGGGCTACAATGAGCAGTTCTTC
CASSEVVGGQGYNEQFF
>TRBV7-9|TRBJ1-1|few|NA
TGTGCCAGCAGCCCCCCAACAGGGACGGCTTTCTTT
CASSPPTGTAFF
>TRBV30|TRBJ2-3|NA|TRBD2
TGTGCCTGGAGTCCCACTAGCGGGAGTAATACGCAGTATTTT
CAWSPTSGSNTQYF
>TRBV29-1|TRBJ2-5|NA|NA
TGCAGCGTTGAAGATAGGAAGGGGGGGAGAGAGACCCAGTACTTC
CSVEDRKGGRETQYF
>TRBV18|TRBJ2-7|NA|NA
TGTGCCAGCTCACCGGCCGGGAACACTCCCTCCTACGAGCAGTACTTC
CASSPAGNTPSYEQYF
>TRBV9|TRBJ1-2|NA|NA
TGTGCCAGCAGCGTAGAAGCGGAAACTTATGGCTACACCTTC
CASSVEAETYGYTF